The T cell receptor (beta chain) under discussion was sequenced for a study of CD8+CD57+ T cells in acquired aplastic anemia. Whole-study context: Sorting CD4+ and CD8+ cells gave DNA averaging approximately 3 ug.

Study findings and constraints: CD8+ Simpson's diversity in patients was not significantly different from that in controls. Overlap between patients and controls comprised almost 30 CD8+ CDR3 sequences.

Genomic DNA templated the TCR beta VDJ and CDR3 profiling. One entry per CDR3 protein results from TCRdb running MiXCR on the reads. Of 35,000 to 45,000 distinct CDR3 sequences in the sample, roughly two thirds were seen once. This clonotype occurred many times. Its antigen is as yet unknown. The CDR3 sequence is 12 residues long. Deletions cut 7 bases from V and 7 bases from J, with 13 bases between. The source of this sequence is a human donor in good health, serving as a control. The chain employs TRBV12-3 or TRBV12-4 and TRBJ1-1; the D is unclear. The sequenced sample was sorted CD4+, CD8+, or CD8+CD57+ T cells (not recorded which) from PBMCs. CDR3 nucleotide sequence: TGTGCCAGCACCTTAGGGTCTATTGAAGCTTTCTTT. Protein product: CASTLGSIEAFF.